This TCR beta chain was captured by sequencing in a study of cytomegalovirus exposure and HLA in healthy donors. Whole-study results and caveats: Investigators reported around 150 TCR beta chains as tied to cytomegalovirus.

This PCR relied on a set of 60 Vbeta primers and 13 Jbeta primers. The table came from immunoSEQ multiplex PCR; TCRdb's copy has only in-frame clones and leaves some out. The sample lists some 150,000 clones; approximately 78% were seen once. As for this clone: Its specificity is not known.

Between the trimmed V and J ends, which lost 2 bases and 6 bases, there was a span of 17 bases. CDR3 length: 15 residues. Germline loops: CDR1 LGHNA, CDR2 YSLEER. This sequence originates from a woman aged 18-29 years in good health and CMV-seronegative. The material sequenced was PBMCs. The chain has TRBV4-3 and TRBJ2-7; possible D gene TRBD1, 6 bases. The CDR3 spells CASSQNRVYVTEQYF. The CDR3, as DNA: TGCGCCAGCAGCCAAAACAGGGTGTATGTGACCGAGCAGTACTTC.